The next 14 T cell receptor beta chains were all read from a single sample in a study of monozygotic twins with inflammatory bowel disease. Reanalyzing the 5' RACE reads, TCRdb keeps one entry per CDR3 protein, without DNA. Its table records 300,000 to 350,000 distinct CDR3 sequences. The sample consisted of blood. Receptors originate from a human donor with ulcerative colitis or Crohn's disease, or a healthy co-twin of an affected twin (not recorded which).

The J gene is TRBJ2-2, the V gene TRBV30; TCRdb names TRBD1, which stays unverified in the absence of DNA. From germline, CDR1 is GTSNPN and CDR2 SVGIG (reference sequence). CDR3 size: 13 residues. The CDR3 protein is CAWNQAGSWELFF.

The CDR3 region is CASSPGTSGSTDTQYF. J is TRBJ2-3 and V is TRBV5-1; the D gene TCRdb calls, TRBD2, cannot be checked with no DNA. There are 16 residues in the CDR3. Germline-derived CDR1 and CDR2 are SGHRS and YFSETQ. The whole variable domain, filled in from reference TRBV5-1 and TRBJ2-3, reads KAGVTQTPRYLIKTRGQQVTLSCSPISGHRSVSWYQQTPGQGLQFLFEYFSETQRNKGNFPGRFSGRQFSNSRSEMNVSTLELGDSALYLCASSPGTSGSTDTQYFGPGTRLTVL.

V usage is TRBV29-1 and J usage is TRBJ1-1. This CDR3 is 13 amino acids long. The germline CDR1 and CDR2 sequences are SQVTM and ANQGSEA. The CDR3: CSVGSGINTEAFF.

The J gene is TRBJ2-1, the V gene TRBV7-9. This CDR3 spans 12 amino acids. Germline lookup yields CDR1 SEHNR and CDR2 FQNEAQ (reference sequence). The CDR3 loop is CASSLDRVGQFF.

This chain's CDR3 is CASTLFERTGELFF. The rearrangement links TRBV3-1 to TRBJ2-2. Germline CDR1 and CDR2: LGHDT and YNNKEL (reference sequence). CDR3 size: 14 residues.

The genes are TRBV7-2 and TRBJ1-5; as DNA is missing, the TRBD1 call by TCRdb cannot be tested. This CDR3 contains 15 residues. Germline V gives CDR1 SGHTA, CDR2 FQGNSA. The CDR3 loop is CASSLTVGPNQPQHF.

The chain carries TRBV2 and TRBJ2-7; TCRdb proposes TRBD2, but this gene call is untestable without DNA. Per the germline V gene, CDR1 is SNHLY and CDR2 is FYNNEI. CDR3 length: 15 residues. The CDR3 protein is CASHGGGKSAYEQYF. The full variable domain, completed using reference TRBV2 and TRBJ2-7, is EPEVTQTPSHQVTQMGQEVILRCVPISNHLYFYWYRQILGQKVEFLVSFYNNEISEKSEIFDDQFSVERPDGSNFTLKIRSTKLEDSAMYFCASHGGGKSAYEQYFGPGTRLTVT.

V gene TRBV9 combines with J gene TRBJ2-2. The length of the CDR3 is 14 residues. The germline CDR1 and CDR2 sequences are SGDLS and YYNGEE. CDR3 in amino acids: CASSPTANTGELFF. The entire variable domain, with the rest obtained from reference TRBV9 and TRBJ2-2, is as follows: DSGVTQTPKHLITATGQRVTLRCSPRSGDLSVYWYQQSLDQGLQFLIQYYNGEERAKGNILERFSAQQFPDLHSELNLSSLELGDSALYFCASSPTANTGELFFGEGSRLTVL.

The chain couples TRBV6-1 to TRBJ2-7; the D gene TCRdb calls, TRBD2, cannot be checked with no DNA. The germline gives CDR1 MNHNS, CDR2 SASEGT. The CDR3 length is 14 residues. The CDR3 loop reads CASSAGTRAYEQYF.

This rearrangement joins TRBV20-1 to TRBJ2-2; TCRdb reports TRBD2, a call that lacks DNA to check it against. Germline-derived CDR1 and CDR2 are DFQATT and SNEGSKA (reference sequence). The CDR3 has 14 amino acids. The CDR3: CSALAGVNTGELFF.

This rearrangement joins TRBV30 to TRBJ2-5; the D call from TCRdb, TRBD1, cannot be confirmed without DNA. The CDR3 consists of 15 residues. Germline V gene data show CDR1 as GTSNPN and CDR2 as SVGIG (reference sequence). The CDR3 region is CAWSPRTGYQETQYF.

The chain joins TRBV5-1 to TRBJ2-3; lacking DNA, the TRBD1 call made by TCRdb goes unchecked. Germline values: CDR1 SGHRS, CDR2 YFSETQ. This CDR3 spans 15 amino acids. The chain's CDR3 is CASSTTGVIADTQYF.

This chain's CDR3 is CASSQDRTSGSRNEQFF. The chain recombines TRBV4-1 with TRBJ2-1; TCRdb's D call, TRBD2, is unchecked because there is no DNA. There are 17 residues in the CDR3. Germline values: CDR1 MGHRA, CDR2 YSYEKL.

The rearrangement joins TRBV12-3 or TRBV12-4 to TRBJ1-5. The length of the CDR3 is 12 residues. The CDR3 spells CASSRKYQPQHF.